This T cell receptor beta chain was captured in a study of blood T cell repertoires in COVID-19. Study summary: Whether acute or convalescent, the COVID-19 samples came from the United States, Italy and Spain. Sources were T cells, B-cell-depleted T cells, or PBMCs; the material itself was cDNA or gDNA.

V lost 2 bases, J lost 5 bases, and 15 bases lay in between. This CDR3 contains 15 residues. Looked up from germline, CDR1 is LGHDT and CDR2 is YNNKEL (reference sequence). The protocol was immunoSEQ multiplex PCR, while the TCRdb copy is restricted to in-frame clones and leaves out a portion. The sample holds roughly 150,000 clones, 81% seen once. The chain has TRBV3-1 (or the pseudogene TRBV3-2) and TRBJ2-5, with D maybe TRBD2 (6 bases). The receptor was isolated from a human donor in a cohort sampled during active COVID-19. The sample comprised peripheral blood. In nucleotides, the CDR3 is TGTGCCAGCAGCCAATTCCCGACGGGGGTGGAGACCCAGTACTTC. This translates into CASSQFPTGVETQYF.